Listed here is a single TCR beta chain. Its antigen is as yet unknown. V lost 5 bases, J lost 6 bases, and 14 bases lay in between. The germline V gene has CDR1 SGDLS and CDR2 YYNGEE. The CDR3 totals 13 residues. The sample belongs to a study of cytotoxic CD8 clonotypes in ibrutinib-treated CLL. Study-level information: Timing of response sample collection was a median around twelve months after treatment start, with a range of 6 to 36. Study conclusions and caveats: Public clonotypes showed up rarely, and on treatment they shrank or held steady. T-cell clonality at baseline went above that of age-matched healthy donors and rose and fell with circulating CD8+ T-cell counts.

This table comes from immunoSEQ multiplex PCR, and its TCRdb copy is limited to in-frame clones, with some not included. There are under 150,000 clones in the sample; around 84% occur only once, and 2.5% to 3.5% lies in the top ten. The chain carries TRBV9 and TRBJ1-1, with D possibly being TRBD1 (6 bases). Sample: PBMCs, taken after 24 months of ibrutinib treatment. This sequence was found in a human donor with chronic lymphocytic leukemia. DNA for the CDR3: TGTGCCAGCAGTGGACAGAGTGGCCCTGAAGCTTTCTTT. Translation gives CASSGQSGPEAFF.